This T cell receptor (beta chain) is from a study of blood T cell repertoires in COVID-19. The overall study: Sites across the United States, Italy and Spain contributed samples from acute and convalescent COVID-19. From T cells, B-cell-depleted T cells, or PBMCs came the material, which was cDNA or gDNA.

Methods used by the authors: Amplifying reference gene primers gave estimates of nucleated cell counts. Profiling relied on immunoSEQ multiplex PCR, and the TCRdb table lists in-frame clones only, not all of them. V, J and clone size were drawn from that table, and D and trimming were deduced from the DNA. The table has nearly 95,000 clones, around four fifths seen once. The CDR3 spans 13 residues. V was clipped by 7 bases and J by 1 base, with 8 bases between them. Germline V CDR1 and CDR2: LNHDA, SQIVND (reference sequence). This chain uses TRBV19 with TRBJ1-3, with D possibly TRBD1 on 5 matching bases. The sequencing sample was made of peripheral blood. The source is a human donor in a cohort sampled during active COVID-19. CDR3: CASKTASGNTIYF. DNA of the CDR3: TGTGCCAGTAAGACAGCTTCTGGAAACACCATATATTTT. Using reference TRBV19 and TRBJ1-3 for the parts outside the CDR3, the full variable domain is DGGITQSPKYLFRKEGQNVTLSCEQNLNHDAMYWYRQDPGQGLRLIYYSQIVNDFQKGDIAEGYSVSREKKESFPLTVTSAQKNPTAFYLCASKTASGNTIYFGEGSWLTVV.